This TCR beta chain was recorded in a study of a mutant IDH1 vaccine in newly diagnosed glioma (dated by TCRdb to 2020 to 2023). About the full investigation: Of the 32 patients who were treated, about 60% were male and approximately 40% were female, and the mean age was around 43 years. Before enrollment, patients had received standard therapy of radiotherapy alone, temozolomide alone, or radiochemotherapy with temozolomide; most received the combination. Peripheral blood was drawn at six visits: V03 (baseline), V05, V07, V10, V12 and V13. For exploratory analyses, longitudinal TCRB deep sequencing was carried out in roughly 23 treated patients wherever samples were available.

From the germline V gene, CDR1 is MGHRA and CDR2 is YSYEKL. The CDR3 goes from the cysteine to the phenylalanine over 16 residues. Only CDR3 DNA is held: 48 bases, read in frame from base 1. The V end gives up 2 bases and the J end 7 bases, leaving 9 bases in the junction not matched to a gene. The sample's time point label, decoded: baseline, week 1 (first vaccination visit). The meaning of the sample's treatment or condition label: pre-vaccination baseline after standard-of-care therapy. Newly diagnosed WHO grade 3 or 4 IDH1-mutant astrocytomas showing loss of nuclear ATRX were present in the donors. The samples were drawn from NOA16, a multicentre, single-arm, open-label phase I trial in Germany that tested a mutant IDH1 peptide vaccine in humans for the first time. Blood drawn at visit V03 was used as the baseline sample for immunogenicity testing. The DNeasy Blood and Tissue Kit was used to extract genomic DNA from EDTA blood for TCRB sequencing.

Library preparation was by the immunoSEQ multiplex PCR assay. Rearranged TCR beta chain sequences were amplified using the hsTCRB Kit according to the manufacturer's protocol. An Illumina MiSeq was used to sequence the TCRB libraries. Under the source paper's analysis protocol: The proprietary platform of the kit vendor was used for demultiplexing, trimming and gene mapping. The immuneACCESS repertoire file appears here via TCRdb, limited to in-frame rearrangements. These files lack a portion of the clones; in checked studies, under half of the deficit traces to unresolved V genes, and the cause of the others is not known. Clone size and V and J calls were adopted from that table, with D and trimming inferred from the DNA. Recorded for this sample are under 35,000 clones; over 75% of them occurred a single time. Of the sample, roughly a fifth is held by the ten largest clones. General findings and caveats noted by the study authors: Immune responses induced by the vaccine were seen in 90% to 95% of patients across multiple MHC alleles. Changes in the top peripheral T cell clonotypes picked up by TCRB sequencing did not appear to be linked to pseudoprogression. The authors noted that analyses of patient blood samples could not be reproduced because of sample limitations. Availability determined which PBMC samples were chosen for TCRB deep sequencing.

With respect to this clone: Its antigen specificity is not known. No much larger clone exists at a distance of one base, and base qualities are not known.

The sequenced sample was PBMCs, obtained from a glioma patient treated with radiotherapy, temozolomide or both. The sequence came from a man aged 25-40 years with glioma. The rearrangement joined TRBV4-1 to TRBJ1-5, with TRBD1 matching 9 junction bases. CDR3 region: CASSQPGQGTSQPQHF. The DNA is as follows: TGCGCCAGCAGCCAACCGGGACAGGGAACGAGCCAGCCCCAGCATTTT.